These 30 T cell receptor beta chains were all obtained from the same sample, sequenced in a study of blood T cell repertoires in COVID-19. Assay: immunoSEQ multiplex PCR; the TCRdb copy retains only in-frame clones and omits some. This repertoire shows around 130,000 clones, 75% to 90% found once; its top ten account for about 4%. Sequenced material: peripheral blood. The receptor source for this set is a woman of 80 years or more with acute or convalescent COVID-19.

This clone appeared once. The chain recombines TRBV6-5 with TRBJ1-3, with D hard to call. Germline loops: CDR1 MNHEY, CDR2 SVGAGI. V lost 7 bases and J lost 0, with 10 bases in between. The CDR3 runs to 14 residues. CDR3 sequence (DNA): TGTGCCAGCATAGATCCCTACTCTGGAAACACCATATATTTT. Translating gives CASIDPYSGNTIYF.

The CDR3 spells CASSNQIPGELFF. CDR3 DNA sequence: TGTGCCAGCAGTAATCAAATCCCCGGGGAGCTGTTTTTT. The chain carries TRBV28 and TRBJ2-2, with no clear D. The V end was cut by 5 bases, the J end by 6 bases, with 10 bases between. CDR1 and CDR2 from the germline V gene are MDHEN and SYDVKM. The CDR3 has 13 amino acids.

The CDR3 sequence: CASSQFIEGTGELFF. DNA of the CDR3: TGTGCCAGCAGCCAATTCATTGAGGGTACCGGGGAGCTGTTTTTT. The chain joins TRBV4-2 to TRBJ2-2; a possible D gene is TRBD2 (5 bases). CDR1 and CDR2 from the germline V gene are LGHNA and YNFKEQ. The CDR3 has 15 residues. The V and J ends lost 2 bases and 5 bases respectively, with 12 bases between them.

The rearrangement uses TRBV5-3 and TRBJ1-5; TRBD1 matches 7 bases. TRBV5-3 is annotated as an ORF whose role is uncertain. After removal of 0 bases from V and 4 bases from J, the junction contained 7 bases not matched to a gene. The CDR3 covers 16 residues. The CDR3 DNA follows: TGTGCCAGAAGCTTGGAGCCGGGACAGCCGAATCAGCCCCAGCATTTT. This translates into CARSLEPGQPNQPQHF.

As to this clone: The identical CDR3 is also encoded by other nucleotide sequences in the sample. The V call is TRBV2, the J call TRBJ1-5; TRBD1 might be the D (6 bases). The CDR3 length is 13 residues. The V gene's germline CDR1 is SNHLY and CDR2 FYNNEI. Trimming took 7 bases from V and 7 from J, leaving 14 bases between them. CDR3 region: CASTSGGGQPQHF. The DNA of the CDR3 is TGTGCCAGCACCTCCGGCGGGGGCCAGCCCCAGCATTTT.

V gene TRBV5-1 combines with J gene TRBJ1-6, with D perhaps matching TRBD1 (5 bases). CDR1 and CDR2 from the germline V gene are SGHRS and YFSETQ. This CDR3 comprises 16 residues. Trimming pared 0 bases from V and 9 bases from J, leaving 16 bases between. The CDR3 DNA follows: TGCGCCAGCAGCTTGGAGACATGGCCCGGGGGTTCACCCCTCCACTTT. Amino acids: CASSLETWPGGSPLHF.

The chain couples TRBV11-2 to TRBJ2-1, with 7 bases that match TRBD2. After removal of 5 bases from V and 4 bases from J, the junction contained 11 bases not matched to a gene. CDR1 SGHAT and CDR2 FQNNGV come from the germline V gene. The CDR3 covers 16 residues. The CDR3 region is CASSETGASGYNEQFF. Here the CDR3 DNA reads TGTGCCAGCAGCGAGACTGGGGCTAGCGGTTACAATGAGCAGTTCTTC.

The chain joins TRBV28 to TRBJ1-1; the D gene is possibly TRBD1 (5 bases). Germline CDR1 is MDHEN and CDR2 is SYDVKM. Deletions cut 6 bases from V and 1 base from J, with 12 bases between. This CDR3 is built from 14 residues. CDR3: CASRLTATNTEAFF. The CDR3 nucleotides are TGTGCCAGCAGGTTGACAGCGACGAACACTGAAGCTTTCTTT.

V gene TRBV6-5 combines with J gene TRBJ1-2, with a weak D call TRBD1 (6 bases). Germline V gene data show CDR1 as MNHEY and CDR2 as SVGAGI. Deletions cut 8 bases from V and 4 bases from J, with 11 bases between. The CDR3 is 12 amino acids. Written as DNA, the CDR3 is TGTGCCAGCGAGACAGGATTCTATGGCTACACCTTC. It yields the protein CASETGFYGYTF.

The chain joins TRBV5-6 to TRBJ2-1; perhaps TRBD2 as D (5 bases). V was pared by 3 bases and J by 2 bases, with 15 bases between. The CDR3 is 16 residues long. CDR1 and CDR2 from the germline V gene are SGHDT and YYEEEE. CDR3 sequence reads: CASSWLGEAAYNEQFF. The CDR3 region has the DNA TGTGCCAGCAGCTGGCTAGGAGAAGCGGCCTACAATGAGCAGTTCTTC.

A note on this clone: The sample carries other DNA sequences with the same CDR3. CDR3 sequence: CSALQGNTIYF. CDR3 bases: TGCAGTGCCCTACAGGGAAACACCATATATTTT. The gene calls are TRBV20-1 and TRBJ1-3; D gene ambiguous. This CDR3 comprises 11 residues. Trimming took off 6 bases at V and 4 bases at J, with 7 bases between the two ends. Germline-derived CDR1 and CDR2 are DFQATT and SNEGSKA (reference sequence).

The genes are TRBV6-6 and TRBJ2-7, with D possibly being TRBD1 (6 bases). The CDR3 is made up of 13 amino acids. Germline lookup yields CDR1 MNHNY and CDR2 SVGAGI (reference sequence). The V gene lost 5 bases and the J gene lost 2 bases, with 10 bases spanning the gap. The CDR3 nucleotides are TGTGCCAGCAGTAGGGACACTCCCTACGAGCAGTACTTC. Encoded protein: CASSRDTPYEQYF.

This rearrangement joins TRBV7-6 to TRBJ2-2; 7 positions match TRBD1. The CDR3 sequence is 17 residues long. V was pared by 3 bases and J by 1 base, with 8 bases of the junction left unmatched. Germline values: CDR1 SGHVS, CDR2 FNYEAQ. The CDR3 nucleotides read TGTGCCAGCAGCTTCTTTCCCGACAGGGAGAACACCGGGGAGCTGTTTTTT. Amino acids: CASSFFPDRENTGELFF.

This chain links TRBV9 with TRBJ1-1; 8 positions agree with TRBD1. The J segment lost 6 bases and the V segment lost 3 bases, leaving 10 bases of the junction unmatched. The V gene's germline CDR1 is SGDLS and CDR2 YYNGEE. The CDR3 is 15 residues long. The CDR3 loop reads CASSAQDRAIPEAFF. The CDR3 DNA is TGTGCCAGCAGCGCCCAGGACAGGGCAATACCTGAAGCTTTCTTT.

This clone was seen a few times. The genes are TRBV15 and TRBJ2-3; TRBD1 agrees at 8 bases. Per germline, CDR1 LNHNV and CDR2 YYDKDF (reference sequence). J lost 2 bases, V lost 3 bases, and 4 bases had no gene match. The CDR3 has 15 residues. CDR3 nucleotide sequence: TGTGCCACCAGCAGGGGACAGGCGCTCACAGATACGCAGTATTTT. Protein product: CATSRGQALTDTQYF.

In DNA form, the CDR3 reads TGTGCCAGCAGCAATTCGGGTACCGGGGAGCTGTTTTTT. This encodes CASSNSGTGELFF. The V gene is TRBV11-2, the J gene TRBJ2-2, with D hard to call. The CDR3 totals 13 residues. The V end lost 5 bases, the J end lost 5 bases, and 9 bases lay between the germline ends. CDR1 is SGHAT, CDR2 FQNNGV, per germline.

This chain joins TRBV2 and TRBJ1-4; 7 bases map to TRBD1. The junction had 9 bases not matched to a gene; V was cut back by 8 bases and J by 6 bases. This CDR3 is 14 amino acids long. Germline loops: CDR1 SNHLY, CDR2 FYNNEI. The DNA of the CDR3 is TGTGCCAGCGTAATCAGGGGGATGGATGAAAAACTGTTTTTT. Translation: CASVIRGMDEKLFF.

In its sample, this clone was seen once. This chain joins TRBV6-1 and TRBJ2-5, with D perhaps matching TRBD1 (6 bases). Germline-derived CDR1 and CDR2 are MNHNS and SASEGT. Trimming removed 0 bases at V and 4 bases at J, with 12 bases between. This CDR3 has 15 amino acids. CDR3 in amino acids: CASSEAQQGRETQYF. DNA of the CDR3: TGTGCCAGCAGTGAAGCGCAGCAGGGGAGAGAGACCCAGTACTTC.

In DNA, the CDR3 is TGTGCCAGCAGCTTAGGCAGGGGCCCTGGAAACACCATATATTTT. Its protein is CASSLGRGPGNTIYF. The chain links TRBV5-6 to TRBJ1-3; TRBD1 might be the D (6 bases). The germline CDR1 and CDR2 sequences are SGHDT and YYEEEE. Trimming took 2 bases from V and 2 from J, leaving 11 bases between them. This CDR3 is built from 15 residues. Looking up the rest from reference TRBV5-6 and TRBJ1-3 gives the full variable domain: DAGVTQSPTHLIKTRGQQVTLRCSPKSGHDTVSWYQQALGQGPQFIFQYYEEEERQRGNFPDRFSGHQFPNYSSELNVNALLLGDSALYLCASSLGRGPGNTIYFGEGSWLTVV.

The V and J genes are TRBV15 and TRBJ2-7; tentatively, D is TRBD1 (6 bases). The CDR3 spans 14 residues. Trimming removed 5 bases from V and 5 bases from J, with 16 bases in between. Germline V gives CDR1 LNHNV, CDR2 YYDKDF (reference sequence). The CDR3 sequence is CATSLRDTTDEQYF. The DNA for the CDR3 is TGTGCCACCAGCTTACGGGACACCACGGACGAGCAGTACTTC.

This clone has just a few counts. This chain connects TRBV20-1 to TRBJ1-2, with TRBD1 matching over 10 bases. CDR3 length: 15 residues. CDR1 is DFQATT, CDR2 SNEGSKA, per germline (reference sequence). The ends lost 3 bases at V and 4 bases at J; junction bases unmatched: 8. CDR3 coding DNA: TGCAGTGCTAGTCCGGACAGGGGGTCAAGCTATGGCTACACCTTC. Its translation is CSASPDRGSSYGYTF.

This clone showed up just once. The V call is TRBV19, the J call TRBJ2-4; D uncertain. V was pared by 6 bases and J by 1 base, with 10 bases between. Germline values: CDR1 LNHDA, CDR2 SQIVND (reference sequence). The CDR3 consists of 14 residues. This chain's CDR3 is CASSDYWAKNIQYF. The CDR3 DNA sequence: TGTGCCAGTAGCGATTACTGGGCCAAAAACATTCAGTACTTC. Combining the CDR3 with reference TRBV19 and TRBJ2-4 gives the whole variable domain DGGITQSPKYLFRKEGQNVTLSCEQNLNHDAMYWYRQDPGQGLRLIYYSQIVNDFQKGDIAEGYSVSREKKESFPLTVTSAQKNPTAFYLCASSDYWAKNIQYFGAGTRLSVL.

This rearrangement joins TRBV9 to TRBJ1-3, with D maybe TRBD1 (6 bases). Germline CDR1 and CDR2: SGDLS and YYNGEE. The CDR3 has 13 amino acids. The ends were cut back, 4 bases at V and 11 bases at J, with 16 bases in the middle. The CDR3, as DNA: TGTGCCAGCAGCCCAAGGGGGGGAAGATCCATATATTTT. Translation: CASSPRGGRSIYF.

The chain uses TRBV4-1 and TRBJ2-7; D remains unclear. This CDR3 is 14 amino acids long. Germline CDR1 MGHRA, CDR2 YSYEKL. Between the trimmed V and J ends, which lost 5 bases and 2 bases, there was a span of 13 bases. CDR3 nucleotide sequence: TGCGCCAGCAGCTCCACTCTCGGTGCCTACGAGCAGTACTTC. As protein: CASSSTLGAYEQYF.

The chain recombines TRBV16 with TRBJ1-1, with 8 nucleotides matching TRBD1. J was trimmed by 8 bases and V by 4 bases; bases with no gene match: 3. The CDR3 sequence is 12 residues long. CDR1 is KGHSY, CDR2 FQNENV, per germline. The CDR3 loop reads CASSRQGTEAFF. The CDR3 nucleotides are TGTGCCAGCAGCCGACAGGGGACCGAAGCTTTCTTT.

This clone was recorded once. The V gene is TRBV19, the J gene TRBJ1-3; no clear D. Trimming shortened V by 5 bases and J by 1 base, and 12 bases separated the two germline ends. Germline lookup yields CDR1 LNHDA and CDR2 SQIVND (reference sequence). The CDR3 loop spans 15 amino acids. CDR3 nucleotides: TGTGCCAGTAGTCCCTCAGAGGTATCTGGAAACACCATATATTTT. This translates into CASSPSEVSGNTIYF.

The rearrangement joins TRBV24-1 to TRBJ2-1, with 7 bases matching TRBD2. This CDR3 has 17 amino acids. CDR1 is KGHDR and CDR2 is SFDVKD in the germline V gene. The J segment lost 4 bases and the V segment lost 4 bases, leaving 12 bases of the junction unmatched. Here the CDR3 reads CATSDATGTTNYNEQFF. The DNA for the CDR3 is TGTGCCACCAGTGACGCTACCGGGACTACGAATTACAATGAGCAGTTCTTC.

V is TRBV19 and J is TRBJ1-5; D gene uncertain. V was cut by 2 bases and J by 3 bases, with 11 bases left in between. The length of the CDR3 is 15 residues. The germline CDR1 and CDR2 sequences are LNHDA and SQIVND (reference sequence). The CDR3 sequence is CASSISRGINQPQHF. DNA of the CDR3: TGTGCCAGTAGTATAAGTCGCGGCATCAATCAGCCCCAGCATTTT.

The chain employs TRBV19 and TRBJ2-5; a weak D match, TRBD1 (6 bases). Germline V gives CDR1 LNHDA, CDR2 SQIVND (reference sequence). V dropped 9 bases and J dropped 2 bases, with 25 bases sitting between them. The CDR3 contains 17 residues. The CDR3 is CASNRYETTDRQETQYF. The DNA of the CDR3 is TGTGCCAGCAATCGATACGAAACGACGGACAGACAAGAGACCCAGTACTTC.

This clone was picked up a small number of times. This rearrangement joins TRBV4-1 to TRBJ1-4; D not certain. Germline CDR1 MGHRA, CDR2 YSYEKL. V was clipped by 6 bases and J by 5 bases, with 10 bases between them. The CDR3 consists of 13 residues. In nucleotides, the CDR3 is TGCGCCAGCAGATACGACTCGAATGAAAAACTGTTTTTT. It is translated as CASRYDSNEKLFF.